The 26 T cell receptor beta chains in this list originate from one sample, sequenced in a study of vaccination and CD4 T cells after COVID-19. Antigens of these TCRs are unknown. Cultured CD4+ T cells had their DNA profiled by the Oncomine TCR Beta short-read assay. MiXCR, applied by TCRdb to the PCR reads, yields one record per CDR3 protein. The repertoire holds roughly 24,000 distinct CDR3 sequences, under 65% seen once, with approximately 2.8% in the top ten. Treatment denoted: approximately nine-day PBMC culture with coronavirus spike peptide pools or control peptides (ViraFEST assay). Sequenced material: CD4+ T cells from blood, cultured in vitro. These receptors originate from a human donor who had recovered from COVID-19.

This clonotype was recorded once. The rearrangement links TRBV7-8 to TRBJ1-6; 8 positions agree with TRBD1. The CDR3 is 15 residues long. CDR1 is SGHVS and CDR2 is FQNEAQ in the germline V gene. Losses at the gene ends were 4 bases for V and 7 bases for J; bases not matched to a gene: 6. The CDR3 here is CASSSRTGTNSPLHF. The CDR3 bases are TGTGCCAGCAGCTCGAGGACAGGGACGAATTCACCCCTCCACTTT.

The chain uses TRBV7-9 and TRBJ2-2, with D tentatively TRBD1 (5 bases). In germline, CDR1 is SEHNR, CDR2 FQNEAQ (reference sequence). Trimming pared 6 bases from V and 1 base from J, leaving 12 bases between. The CDR3 is made up of 15 amino acids. The CDR3 loop reads CASRPDRGNTGELFF. The CDR3 DNA is TGTGCCAGCAGACCCGACAGAGGGAACACCGGGGAGCTGTTTTTT.

The rearrangement joins TRBV6-1 to TRBJ2-5, with D perhaps TRBD1 or TRBD2 (6 bases each). Germline CDR1 and CDR2: MNHNS and SASEGT. Trimming removed 2 bases from V and 1 base from J, with 17 bases in between. The CDR3 covers 17 residues. CDR3 nucleotide sequence: TGTGCCAGCAGTGAATGGTGGGGGGCGCGAAGCCAAGAGACCCAGTACTTC. This codes for CASSEWWGARSQETQYF.

This clonotype was observed once. The J gene is TRBJ2-7, the V gene TRBV6-2 or TRBV6-3, with TRBD2 as a possible D gene (6 bases). The CDR3 consists of 14 residues. Germline V gene sequence: CDR1 MNHEY, CDR2 SVGEGT. Trimming stripped 2 bases from V and 3 bases from J, with 11 bases between. The CDR3 DNA reads TGTGCCAGCAGTTACGGAGGGGTCAACTACGAGCAGTACTTC. Its protein is CASSYGGVNYEQYF.

This clonotype occurred a few times. This CDR3 reads CASSYGAIGSPLHF. The CDR3, as DNA: TGTGCCAGCAGTTACGGAGCTATAGGTTCACCCCTCCACTTT. J is TRBJ1-6 and V is TRBV6-5; the D is unclear. In germline, CDR1 is MNHEY, CDR2 SVGAGI. This CDR3 contains 14 residues. Trimming removed 2 bases from V and 9 bases from J, with 11 bases in between.

The table lists this clonotype with a few counts. V gene TRBV6-2 or TRBV6-3 combines with J gene TRBJ1-5; 7 bases match TRBD1. Germline V gene lookup returns CDR1 MNHEY and CDR2 SVGEGT. The CDR3 is made up of 15 amino acids. J gave up 3 bases and V 5 bases, and 7 bases lay outside the gene matches. CDR3 in DNA: TGTGCCAGCAGTCAACCGGGACAGATCAATCAGCCCCAGCATTTT. Translation gives CASSQPGQINQPQHF.

V and J are TRBV12-3 or TRBV12-4 and TRBJ2-3, with D hard to call. The V end was cut by 8 bases, the J end by 1 base, with 13 bases between. The CDR3 length is 14 residues. CDR3 in amino acids: CASAKVWGTDTQYF. The CDR3 region has the DNA TGTGCCAGCGCGAAGGTTTGGGGCACAGATACGCAGTATTTT.

This rearrangement joins TRBV11-3 to TRBJ2-3; 10 nucleotides align to TRBD1. The CDR3 has 15 amino acids. The germline V gene encodes CDR1 SGHNT and CDR2 YENEEA. Trimming took 6 bases from V and 3 from J; bases not matched to a gene: 6. The DNA for the CDR3 is TGTGCCAGCAGTCCCCGACAGGGGGCTACAGATACGCAGTATTTT. It is translated as CASSPRQGATDTQYF.

The rearrangement uses TRBV6-1 and TRBJ1-6, with 10 bases identical to TRBD1. Germline CDR1 is MNHNS and CDR2 is SASEGT. Losses at the gene ends were 8 bases for V and 8 bases for J; bases not matched to a gene: 12. The CDR3 covers 16 residues. CDR3 protein: CASQPWKGTGDSPLHF. The CDR3 region has the DNA TGTGCCAGCCAACCCTGGAAGGGGACAGGGGATTCACCCCTCCACTTT.

A few counts support this clonotype. The CDR3 spells CASSLSSGPSTDTQYF. The CDR3 coding sequence is TGTGCCAGCAGTTTATCTAGCGGACCTAGCACAGATACGCAGTATTTT. V and J are TRBV28 and TRBJ2-3; TRBD2 matches at 7 bases. Looked up from germline, CDR1 is MDHEN and CDR2 is SYDVKM. This CDR3 has 16 residues. V shed 1 base, J shed 0 bases, and the junction held 4 bases outside the gene matches.

This chain links TRBV2 with TRBJ1-2, with TRBD1 identical over 11 bases. V trimming: 8 bases; J trimming: 6 bases; junction bases outside the gene matches: 5. The CDR3 has 13 residues. The germline V gene has CDR1 SNHLY and CDR2 FYNNEI. The CDR3 here is CASAGTGGHGYTF. The CDR3 nucleotides are TGTGCCAGCGCTGGGACAGGGGGACATGGCTACACCTTC.

This clonotype has a handful of counts. The V gene is TRBV7-9, the J gene TRBJ2-7; 11 bases line up with TRBD1. Germline values: CDR1 SEHNR, CDR2 FQNEAQ (reference sequence). The length of the CDR3 is 13 residues. J lost 0 bases, V lost 8 bases, and 0 bases had no gene match. This chain's CDR3 is CASGTGGSYEQYF. The CDR3 DNA is TGTGCCAGCGGGACAGGGGGCTCCTACGAGCAGTACTTC. The full variable domain, completed using reference TRBV7-9 and TRBJ2-7, is DTGVSQNPRHKITKRGQNVTFRCDPISEHNRLYWYRQTLGQGPEFLTYFQNEAQLEKSRLLSDRFSAERPKGSFSTLEIQRTEQGDSAMYLCASGTGGSYEQYFGPGTRLTVT.

This chain joins TRBV24-1 and TRBJ2-7; 7 bases map to TRBD1. After removal of 3 bases from V and 5 bases from J, the junction contained 9 bases not matched to a gene. The CDR3 covers 15 residues. Germline loops: CDR1 KGHDR, CDR2 SFDVKD. The DNA for the CDR3 is TGTGCCACCAGTGATCCGGCAGGGGGTAAGGACGAGCAGTACTTC. Translating gives CATSDPAGGKDEQYF.

This clonotype was seen only a few times. The CDR3 is CASSPGRGHQLNTEAFF. The CDR3 DNA follows: TGTGCCAGCAGCCCCGGTCGTGGACACCAGTTGAACACTGAAGCTTTCTTT. V and J are TRBV11-2 and TRBJ1-1, with D possibly matching TRBD1 (5 bases). This CDR3 comprises 17 residues. CDR1 is SGHAT and CDR2 is FQNNGV in the germline V gene. The germline V and J ends were trimmed by 5 bases and 0 bases, with 19 bases remaining between them. Full variable domain (rest looked up from reference TRBV11-2 and TRBJ1-1): EAGVAQSPRYKIIEKRQSVAFWCNPISGHATLYWYQQILGQGPKLLIQFQNNGVVDDSQLPKDRFSAERLKGVDSTLKIQPAKLEDSAVYLCASSPGRGHQLNTEAFFGQGTRLTVV.

This clonotype was found once. J is TRBJ2-5 and V is TRBV7-9; 12 bases map to TRBD2. Looked up from germline, CDR1 is SEHNR and CDR2 is FQNEAQ (reference sequence). The V and J ends lost 5 bases and 5 bases, in that order; junction bases with no gene match: 9. The CDR3 consists of 16 residues. In nucleotides, the CDR3 is TGTGCCAGCAGCCCTCGGACTAGCGGGGTGGGGGAGACCCAGTACTTC. Translation gives CASSPRTSGVGETQYF.

This chain connects TRBV7-2 to TRBJ1-5; the D gene is possibly TRBD1 (6 bases). This CDR3 region has 14 residues. Germline V gene lookup returns CDR1 SGHTA and CDR2 FQGNSA. Trimming took off 5 bases at V and 5 bases at J, with 13 bases between the two ends. Written as DNA, the CDR3 is TGTGCCAGCAGCACGACGCAGGGGTATCAGCCCCAGCATTTT. Translation gives CASSTTQGYQPQHF.

The CDR3 spells CASSTGLAGVRETQYF. CDR3 bases: TGCGCCAGCAGCACGGGACTAGCGGGGGTTCGCGAGACCCAGTACTTC. The genes are TRBV5-1 and TRBJ2-5; TRBD2 matches at 14 bases. The CDR3 sequence is 16 residues long. Germline V gene sequence: CDR1 SGHRS, CDR2 YFSETQ. Germline trimming cut 4 bases from V and 5 bases from J; bases unmatched to any gene: 7.

This clonotype was detected only a few times. As DNA, the CDR3 is TGTGCCAGCAGGGGACTAGCGGGGGTGACGAATGAGCAGTTCTTC. This encodes CASRGLAGVTNEQFF. This chain links TRBV27 with TRBJ2-1; TRBD2 agrees at 14 bases. The trim removed 6 bases at V and 7 bases at J, leaving 5 bases unmatched. The CDR3 contains 15 residues. CDR1 MNHEY and CDR2 SMNVEV come from the germline V gene (reference sequence).

The chain combines TRBV7-2 with TRBJ1-2; 7 bases are shared with TRBD1. The CDR3 is 14 amino acids. V gave up 6 bases and J gave up 6 bases; unmatched junction bases: 10. CDR1 is SGHTA, CDR2 FQGNSA, per germline. The CDR3 DNA reads TGTGCCAGCAGGAAAGGAGACAGGGCGAATGGCTACACCTTC. It encodes CASRKGDRANGYTF.

The chain is built from TRBV6-2 or TRBV6-3 and TRBJ2-2; D remains unclear. The CDR3 has 12 amino acids. Germline CDR1 MNHEY, CDR2 SVGEGT. Trimming left V 6 bases short and J 4 bases short, with 6 bases between. The CDR3 DNA sequence: TGTGCCAGCAGCGCAATCACCGGGGAGCTGTTTTTT. Translated: CASSAITGELFF.

The V call is TRBV7-8, the J call TRBJ1-2; D is ambiguous. Per germline, CDR1 SGHVS and CDR2 FQNEAQ. The CDR3 is 13 residues long. Trimming took 5 bases from V and 4 from J, leaving 11 bases between them. The CDR3 nucleotides read TGTGCCAGCAGCCCGAAACCGTCCTATGGCTACACCTTC. This sequence encodes CASSPKPSYGYTF.

This clonotype has just a few counts. The V call is TRBV6-5, the J call TRBJ2-7; D call uncertain. This CDR3 has 15 amino acids. V was trimmed by 2 bases and J by 3 bases, leaving 14 bases between them. Germline-derived CDR1 and CDR2 are MNHEY and SVGAGI. CDR3 residues: CASSYGSLEGYEQYF. CDR3 nucleotides: TGTGCCAGCAGTTACGGCTCCTTGGAAGGCTACGAGCAGTACTTC.

This clonotype was seen a few times. This chain links TRBV12-5 with TRBJ1-1; the D is unclear. The CDR3 has 13 amino acids. The V gene's germline CDR1 is LGHNT and CDR2 FRNRAP. Trimming left V 5 bases short and J 1 base short, with 8 bases between. DNA of the CDR3: TGTGCTAGTGGTCCCCAACGGAACACTGAAGCTTTCTTT. Protein: CASGPQRNTEAFF.

This clonotype was picked up a small number of times. The chain uses TRBV28 and TRBJ2-2; D tentatively fits TRBD1 or TRBD2 (5 bases each). With 3 bases removed from V and 1 base from J, the gap between germline ends came to 15 bases. Germline loops: CDR1 MDHEN, CDR2 SYDVKM. The CDR3 extends over 17 amino acids. CDR3 nucleotide sequence: TGTGCCAGCAGTTTCTGGGGGACGTTAAAGAACACCGGGGAGCTGTTTTTT. Translation: CASSFWGTLKNTGELFF.

The chain joins TRBV7-2 to TRBJ2-5; TRBD1 might be the D (8 bases). V was shortened by 2 bases and J by 8 bases, with 27 bases between the two germline ends. The CDR3 extends over 18 amino acids. Per germline, CDR1 SGHTA and CDR2 FQGNSA. CDR3 DNA sequence: TGTGCCAGCAGCTTATTGAGACAGGGGTTAGCGGGCTCCCGAACCCAGTACTTC. It codes for CASSLLRQGLAGSRTQYF.

This chain uses TRBV20-1 with TRBJ1-3; D is undetermined. CDR3 length: 15 amino acids. Trimming cost V 6 bases and J 2 bases, with 17 bases left between them. From germline, CDR1 is DFQATT and CDR2 SNEGSKA (reference sequence). The CDR3: CSATAGSSAGNTIYF. For the CDR3, the DNA is TGCAGTGCCACTGCCGGGTCCTCGGCTGGAAACACCATATATTTT.